This T cell receptor beta chain derives from a study of OX40 agonist ivuxolimab in advanced cancers. Looking at the study overall: Patient treatment consisted of intravenous ivuxolimab administration every 2 weeks at 0.01 to 10 mg/kg. A diagnosis of hepatocellular carcinoma, melanoma, renal cell or head and neck cancer was present in dose-escalation patients.

The CDR3 has 14 amino acids. Trimming took off 0 bases at V and 5 bases at J, with 11 bases between the two ends. Per germline, CDR1 SGHRS and CDR2 YFSETQ. Assay used: immunoSEQ multiplex PCR; TCRdb lists only in-frame clones, some missing. This table holds over 30,000 clones, roughly 85% found once. Regarding the study as a whole: Also showing low normalized T-cell clonal expansion were some of the nonresponders. Average numbers of expanded clones were greater in CD8+ T cells than in CD4+.

To note about this clone: What it binds is unknown.

V usage is TRBV5-1 and J usage is TRBJ2-5; D is unresolved. The clonotype originates from an adult with an advanced solid tumor such as melanoma, head and neck, liver or kidney cancer. The input for sequencing was CD4+ or CD8+ T cells sorted from blood, taken in a trial of the OX40 agonist ivuxolimab. The CDR3 DNA is TGCGCCAGCAGCTTGGGCAGCCTATGGGAGACCCAGTACTTC. Translated, it gives CASSLGSLWETQYF.